A selection of T cell receptor beta chains follows, all from one sample in a study of spatial heterogeneity in lung cancer. TCRdb ran MiXCR on the 5' RACE reads and lists one entry per CDR3 protein. The table lists 35,000 to 45,000 distinct CDR3 sequences, less than 5.5% of them singletons, with about a quarter in the top ten. The input for sequencing was PBMCs, taken at surgery. Receptor source: a female donor with early-stage non-small cell lung cancer. CDR3s include the opening cysteine and the closing phenylalanine or tryptophan. The D gene is left open where the match is weak. Clone size is stated in some rows and not others, as once, few, many or a class when expanded.

j_call: TRBJ2-2; d_call: -; v_call: TRBV27; clone_size: -; cdr3_nt: TGTGCCAGCAGTCCCCTGGCTGGGGAGCTGTTTTTT; cdr3_aa: CASSPLAGELFF
j_call: TRBJ2-5; d_call: TRBD1; v_call: TRBV6-6; clone_size: many; cdr3_nt: TGTGCCACCACAGGGGGCGAGGAGACCCAGTACTTC; cdr3_aa: CATTGGEETQYF
j_call: TRBJ2-3; d_call: -; v_call: TRBV18; clone_size: many; cdr3_nt: TGTGCCAGCTCACCACTGGGACCCCCCCGCACAGATACGCAGTATTTT; cdr3_aa: CASSPLGPPRTDTQYF
j_call: TRBJ1-3; d_call: -; v_call: TRBV11-2; clone_size: many; cdr3_nt: TGTGCCAGCAGCTCCAGCCGGTCTGGAAACACCATATATTTT; cdr3_aa: CASSSSRSGNTIYF
j_call: TRBJ2-4; d_call: TRBD2; v_call: TRBV4-2; clone_size: many; cdr3_nt: TGTGCCAGCAGCCTGGAGACGAGCGGGGGGGCCTCCATTCAGTACTTC; cdr3_aa: CASSLETSGGASIQYF
j_call: TRBJ2-7; d_call: -; v_call: TRBV5-1; clone_size: -; cdr3_nt: TGCGCCAGCAGCTTGGGGATCGTGAAGGCCCCCTACGAGCAGTACTTC; cdr3_aa: CASSLGIVKAPYEQYF
j_call: TRBJ2-1; d_call: -; v_call: TRBV7-9; clone_size: many; cdr3_nt: TGTGCCAGCAGCCCCCGGGGTTACAATGAGCAGTTCTTC; cdr3_aa: CASSPRGYNEQFF
j_call: TRBJ2-2; d_call: TRBD2; v_call: TRBV7-2; clone_size: many; cdr3_nt: TGTGCCAGCAGCTTAAAGGGACTAGCGGGGGGTAGGACCGGGGAGCTGTTTTTT; cdr3_aa: CASSLKGLAGGRTGELFF
j_call: TRBJ1-2; d_call: -; v_call: TRBV7-2; clone_size: few; cdr3_nt: TGTGCCAGCAGCTTAGTTGGGCCAGGGCCTCCTAACTATGGCTACACCTTC; cdr3_aa: CASSLVGPGPPNYGYTF
j_call: TRBJ2-1; d_call: -; v_call: TRBV10-3; clone_size: many; cdr3_nt: TGTGCCATCAGTGATGCTTTTCGGAACTCTGAGCAGTTCTTC; cdr3_aa: CAISDAFRNSEQFF
j_call: TRBJ2-3; d_call: -; v_call: TRBV5-1; clone_size: few; cdr3_nt: TGCGCCAGCAGCTGGGCGGGAAAGCCGGGTTCCACAGATACGCAGTATTTT; cdr3_aa: CASSWAGKPGSTDTQYF
j_call: TRBJ2-5; d_call: TRBD2; v_call: TRBV9; clone_size: many; cdr3_nt: TGTGCCAGCAGCGTAGCTACCAGCGGGGGAGATCAAGAGACCCAGTACTTC; cdr3_aa: CASSVATSGGDQETQYF
j_call: TRBJ1-2; d_call: -; v_call: TRBV5-1; clone_size: few; cdr3_nt: TGCGCCAGCAGCTCGGACAGCTATGGCTACACCTTC; cdr3_aa: CASSSDSYGYTF
j_call: TRBJ2-7; d_call: TRBD2; v_call: TRBV5-4; clone_size: many; cdr3_nt: TGTGCCAGCAGCTTGACTAGCGCTAACTACGAGCAGTACTTC; cdr3_aa: CASSLTSANYEQYF
j_call: TRBJ1-1; d_call: -; v_call: TRBV3-1; clone_size: -; cdr3_nt: TGTGCCAGCAGCCAAAGCGGGCAGGGGAGGACTGAAGCTTTCTTT; cdr3_aa: CASSQSGQGRTEAFF
j_call: TRBJ2-2; d_call: -; v_call: TRBV6-5; clone_size: -; cdr3_nt: TGTGCCAGCACTTCGAACACCGGGGAGCTGTTTTTT; cdr3_aa: CASTSNTGELFF
j_call: TRBJ2-7; d_call: -; v_call: TRBV6-5; clone_size: few; cdr3_nt: TGTGCCAGCAGGATGCAAAGCTCCTACGAGCAGTACTTC; cdr3_aa: CASRMQSSYEQYF
j_call: TRBJ1-1; d_call: -; v_call: TRBV29-1; clone_size: medium-sized; cdr3_nt: TGCAGCGTTGATGGGGCCTCAAAGGACACTGAAGCTTTCTTT; cdr3_aa: CSVDGASKDTEAFF
j_call: TRBJ2-1; d_call: TRBD2; v_call: TRBV7-9; clone_size: -; cdr3_nt: TGTGCCAGCAGCCGTACGGGGCTAGCGGGGGGCAACTCCTACAATGAGCAGTTCTTC; cdr3_aa: CASSRTGLAGGNSYNEQFF
j_call: TRBJ2-6; d_call: -; v_call: TRBV12-3/TRBV12-4; clone_size: many; cdr3_nt: TGTGCCACCACAGACGGGATCTCTGGGGCCAACGTCCTGACTTTC; cdr3_aa: CATTDGISGANVLTF
j_call: TRBJ2-5; d_call: -; v_call: TRBV30; clone_size: -; cdr3_nt: TGTGCCTGGATAAATCGAGGGGAGACCCAGTACTTC; cdr3_aa: CAWINRGETQYF
j_call: TRBJ2-2; d_call: -; v_call: TRBV7-2; clone_size: many; cdr3_nt: TGTGCCAGCAGCCCCCAGGGGGGGGGTTACACCGGGGAGCTGTTTTTT; cdr3_aa: CASSPQGGGYTGELFF